This T cell receptor beta chain originates from a study of CD8+ T cells in alopecia areata. CDR1 and CDR2 from the germline V gene are SGHVS and FNYEAQ. The CDR3 extends over 15 amino acids. Trimming shortened V by 1 base and J by 8 bases, and 15 bases separated the two germline ends. Treatment defined: oral pan-JAK inhibitor, 5-10 mg twice daily. RNA extraction was followed by reverse transcription into cDNA, which acted as the sequencing template. Repertoires were generated with immunoSEQ multiplex PCR, while TCRdb's copy carries only in-frame clones and drops some. The table includes roughly 250,000 clones, around three fifths detected once.

The sequence was obtained from a human donor with alopecia areata. The chain couples TRBV7-6 to TRBJ1-3; no firm D call. The sequencing used CD4+ T cells sorted from blood, collected at approximately week 52, from a patient treated with tofacitinib. Written as DNA, the CDR3 is TGTGCCAGCAGCTTAGGGCACCTCAAGTCGGACACCATATATTTT. Its protein product is CASSLGHLKSDTIYF.